This T cell receptor beta chain emerged from a study of T-cell reconstitution after alpha-beta-depleted transplantation in children. Preparation of the TCRbeta library used unique molecular identifiers. Each CDR3 protein gets one entry after TCRdb re-called the PCR reads with MiXCR. The data hold approximately 390,000 distinct CDR3 sequences, with 11% observed a single time. The germline CDR1 and CDR2 sequences are LNHDA and SQIVND (reference sequence). CDR3 size: 15 residues. Trimming removed 0 bases at V and 2 bases at J, with 8 bases between. This rearrangement joins TRBV19 to TRBJ2-1, with a weak D call TRBD1 (5 bases). This TCR was recovered from a human donor who donated a stem cell graft to a child with acute myeloid leukemia. Sequences were derived from PBMCs from the stem cell graft donor, sampled from the stem cell graft. CDR3 loop: CASSIDRVTYNEQFF. The CDR3, as DNA: TGTGCCAGTAGTATAGACAGGGTCACCTACAATGAGCAGTTCTTC.